Described below is a single TCR beta chain sequence and its context. The sample is drawn from a study of blood T cell repertoires in COVID-19. Overall study context: There were acute and convalescent COVID-19 samples, and they came from the United States, Italy and Spain.

Sequencing used immunoSEQ multiplex PCR; TCRdb keeps in-frame clones, though not all of them. Here the sample spans approximately 400,000 clones, roughly 86% being singletons. CDR3 length: 14 residues. Germline CDR1 and CDR2: DFQATT and SNEGSKA (reference sequence). V shed 3 bases and J shed 5 bases, with 16 bases lying between them. The TCR originated in a human donor with acute or convalescent COVID-19. The donor label of this sample is uncertain. The chain employs TRBV20-1 and TRBJ1-2, with D possibly TRBD1 on 5 matching bases. Sequencing was carried out using peripheral blood. Here the CDR3 DNA reads TGCAGTGCTAGTACAAACCTTCAGGGATATGGCTACACCTTC. Translation: CSASTNLQGYGYTF.